This T cell receptor (beta chain) appears in the sequencing data of a study of blood T cell repertoires in COVID-19. Background on the study: T cells, B-cell-depleted T cells, or PBMCs supplied cDNA or gDNA.

Some clones are missing from TCRdb's copy, which holds only in-frame ones; the method was immunoSEQ multiplex PCR. Of some 120,000 clones in the sample, about 88% were seen once. Trimming took off 1 base at V and 3 bases at J, with 17 bases between the two ends. The CDR3 is 17 residues long. Germline-derived CDR1 and CDR2 are KGHDR and SFDVKD. The source material was peripheral blood. The chain employs TRBV24-1 and TRBJ2-5, with D possibly matching TRBD1 (5 bases). This TCR was sampled from a man aged 50-60 years with active COVID-19. The CDR3 coding sequence is TGTGCCACCAGTGATTTCTCCGCCAGGGCCAAAAAAGAGACCCAGTACTTC. Translating gives CATSDFSARAKKETQYF.